This T cell receptor (beta chain) comes out of a study of CD8 T cells in ankylosing spondylitis. The table lists this clonotype with a few counts. Antigen specificity is unknown. The CDR3 consists of 13 residues. Germline-derived CDR1 and CDR2 are LNHNV and YYDKDF (reference sequence). Trimming took off 5 bases at V and 2 bases at J, with 7 bases between the two ends. General study points: Several highly homologous variants made up a TCR beta motif that seemed to typify ankylosing spondylitis blood. There was reportedly significant enrichment of clones that were disease-linked in matched ankylosing spondylitis synovial fluid. Earlier literature documents some of the motif variants in reactive arthritis synovial fluid and blood.

Quantitative 5'-RACE with molecular barcodes was used to make the TCR beta libraries. TCRdb recomputed calls from the 5' RACE reads with MiXCR, one row per CDR3 protein. This sample yields fewer than 400,000 distinct CDR3 sequences, of which under 25% are seen a single time; approximately 15% belongs to the top ten. This clonotype was sampled from a male donor with ankylosing spondylitis. Material for sequencing was blood, either unsorted or a sorted T cell fraction (not recorded which). This chain links TRBV15 with TRBJ1-3; no reliable D call. CDR3 in amino acids: CATSYTPGNTIYF. CDR3 DNA sequence: TGTGCCACCAGCTACACCCCTGGAAACACCATATATTTT.